Listed below are T cell receptor beta chains from one sample, sequenced in a study of neoadjuvant anti-PD-1 for oral cavity cancer. The table came from immunoSEQ multiplex PCR; TCRdb's copy has only in-frame clones and leaves some out. The table shows approximately 14,000 clones, with 70% occurring only once. Material: PBMCs, obtained before nivolumab (anti-PD-1) treatment. These TCRs come from a person aged 35-79 years with oral cavity squamous cell carcinoma. Each CDR3 is given with its conserved first and last residue. The D gene is left open where the match is weak. Some rows mark clone size as missing; the rest say once, few, many or name a class of expanded clone.

CDR3 length	clone size	D gene	J gene	V gene	CDR3 DNA	CDR3 protein
17	NA	TRBD2	TRBJ2-5	TRBV19	TGTGCCAGTAGTATAGCCCAAGGACTAGCGGGGCTAGAGACCCAGTACTTC	CASSIAQGLAGLETQYF
17	NA	TRBD2	TRBJ2-7	TRBV7-9	TGTGCCAGCAGCACCCCAAGGACTAGCGGGACCCCTTACGAGCAGTACTTC	CASSTPRTSGTPYEQYF
14	NA	TRBD2	TRBJ2-5	TRBV6-6	TGTGCCAGCAAGGCTAGCGGGGGAGAAGAGACCCAGTACTTC	CASKASGGEETQYF
13	NA	NA	TRBJ2-2	TRBV7-3	TGTGCCAGCAGCCGGGCCGGGGCCGGGGAGCTGTTTTTT	CASSRAGAGELFF
13	NA	NA	TRBJ2-2	TRBV11-3	TGTGCCAGCAGCCCCAGGGATCCCGGGGAGCTGTTTTTT	CASSPRDPGELFF
15	NA	NA	TRBJ2-7	TRBV4-2	TGTGCCAGCAGCAGTGGCACAGGGGACTACGACGAGCAGTACTTC	CASSSGTGDYDEQYF
15	NA	TRBD1	TRBJ2-7	TRBV2	TGTGCCAGTAGGACTCGGGACAGTAGCTCCTACGAGCAGTACTTC	CASRTRDSSSYEQYF
13	NA	NA	TRBJ1-1	TRBV5-1	TGCGCCAGCAGCTTGGATCTGAACACTGAAGCTTTCTTT	CASSLDLNTEAFF
16	NA	NA	TRBJ2-1	TRBV11-1	TGTGCCAGCAGCTTGGGGGGGCGATTGTCCTACAATGAGCAGTTCTTC	CASSLGGRLSYNEQFF
13	NA	NA	TRBJ2-3	TRBV5-4	TGTGCCAGCAGCTTTCTCCTCACAGATACGCAGTATTTT	CASSFLLTDTQYF
15	few	NA	TRBJ1-1	TRBV6-5	TGTGCCAGCAGTAGAGGACAGAAAATGAACACTGAAGCTTTCTTT	CASSRGQKMNTEAFF
16	NA	NA	TRBJ1-2	TRBV7-9	TGTGCCAGCAGCTTAGGGGAGTGGCCCATTAACTATGGCTACACCTTC	CASSLGEWPINYGYTF
16	NA	TRBD2	TRBJ2-3	TRBV5-1	TGCGCCAGCAGCTCTAGGGTAACTAGCGGGACAGATACGCAGTATTTT	CASSSRVTSGTDTQYF
13	NA	NA	TRBJ2-2	TRBV5-1	TGCGCCAGCAGCTTGGGAGGGGCCGGGGAGCTGTTTTTT	CASSLGGAGELFF
16	NA	TRBD2	TRBJ2-3	TRBV4-1	TGCGCCAGCAGCCAAACTAGCGGGAGGTTGGCAGATACGCAGTATTTT	CASSQTSGRLADTQYF
13	once	NA	TRBJ2-1	TRBV6-5	TGTGCCAGCAGTTACGAAATCGGGAATGAGCAGTTCTTC	CASSYEIGNEQFF
19	NA	NA	TRBJ1-3	TRBV7-9	TGTGCCAGCAGCACCCAGCGTCGTCCCAGGACCAACTCTGGAAACACCATATATTTT	CASSTQRRPRTNSGNTIYF
12	NA	NA	TRBJ2-1	TRBV6-1	TGTGCCAGCAGTGATCCGGGGAATGAGCAGTTCTTC	CASSDPGNEQFF
17	NA	TRBD2	TRBJ2-5	TRBV5-1	TGCGCCAGCAGCTTGTCGGTAGCGGGGGCAAACCAAGAGACCCAGTACTTC	CASSLSVAGANQETQYF
15	few	TRBD1	TRBJ1-4	TRBV5-1	TGCGCCAGCAGCTGGCAGGGACAGGGTGACGAAAAACTGTTTTTT	CASSWQGQGDEKLFF
14	few	NA	TRBJ1-2	TRBV5-5	TGTGCCAGCAGCTTGTTGGACCTAAACTATGGCTACACCTTC	CASSLLDLNYGYTF
13	few	NA	TRBJ1-2	TRBV4-2	TGTGCCAGCAGCCAAGCCTGGGACGGAGGTTACACCTTC	CASSQAWDGGYTF
14	NA	NA	TRBJ2-3	TRBV28	TGTGCCAGCAGGGGCGGTGGATCCACAGATACGCAGTATTTT	CASRGGGSTDTQYF
14	NA	NA	TRBJ2-7	TRBV6-5	TGTGCCAGCAGCCCCGGGCGGGCCGTGAACGAGCAGTACTTC	CASSPGRAVNEQYF
14	few	NA	TRBJ1-1	TRBV4-1	TGCGCCAGCAGCCATCCAGGGAAGAACACTGAAGCTTTCTTT	CASSHPGKNTEAFF
14	once	NA	TRBJ1-2	TRBV5-5	TGTGCCAGCAGCGGGCCGACTATTAACTATGGCTACACCTTC	CASSGPTINYGYTF
12	few	NA	TRBJ2-7	TRBV10-1	TGCGCCAGCAGTGAGGGGCCCTACGAGCAGTACTTC	CASSEGPYEQYF
15	NA	NA	TRBJ1-5	TRBV2	TGTGCCAGCAGCCCGACAGGATATAGCAATCAGCCCCAGCATTTT	CASSPTGYSNQPQHF
12	few	NA	TRBJ1-4	TRBV30	TGTGCCTGGAGTGAGGACTTGGTAAAACTGTTTTTT	CAWSEDLVKLFF
13	NA	NA	TRBJ2-5	TRBV27	TGTGCCAGCAGTTTATACGAGGAAGAGACCCAGTACTTC	CASSLYEEETQYF
10	NA	NA	TRBJ1-1	TRBV6-5	TGTGCCAGCAGGGGAACTGAAGCTTTCTTT	CASRGTEAFF
13	NA	TRBD1	TRBJ2-7	TRBV19	TGTGCCAGTAACCAAAGACAGGGTTACGAGCAGTACTTC	CASNQRQGYEQYF
17	NA	TRBD1	TRBJ2-5	TRBV19	TGTGCCAGTAGTATAGGGCCGGGACAGTTCGGGCGTGAGACCCAGTACTTC	CASSIGPGQFGRETQYF
14	NA	NA	TRBJ1-1	TRBV11-1	TGTGCCAGCAGCTTATTTGGCTCATACACTGAAGCTTTCTTT	CASSLFGSYTEAFF
15	NA	TRBD1	TRBJ1-4	TRBV5-4	TGTGCCAGCAGCTTGAGTGCAGGGGGTAATGAAAAACTGTTTTTT	CASSLSAGGNEKLFF
16	NA	TRBD1	TRBJ2-5	TRBV5-1	TGCGCCAGCAGCTTTGGGACAGGGGGCTATAGAGAGACCCAGTACTTC	CASSFGTGGYRETQYF
14	NA	NA	TRBJ2-1	TRBV7-9	TGTGCCAGTGGGGGACTCCTATCCTACAATGAGCAGTTCTTC	CASGGLLSYNEQFF
14	few	NA	TRBJ1-1	TRBV10-2	TGCGCCAGCAGTGACGGACTGCCGAACACTGAAGCTTTCTTT	CASSDGLPNTEAFF
16	few	TRBD1	TRBJ2-1	TRBV7-8	TGTGCCAGCAGCTCCGTCGACAGGGGAATCTACAATGAGCAGTTCTTC	CASSSVDRGIYNEQFF